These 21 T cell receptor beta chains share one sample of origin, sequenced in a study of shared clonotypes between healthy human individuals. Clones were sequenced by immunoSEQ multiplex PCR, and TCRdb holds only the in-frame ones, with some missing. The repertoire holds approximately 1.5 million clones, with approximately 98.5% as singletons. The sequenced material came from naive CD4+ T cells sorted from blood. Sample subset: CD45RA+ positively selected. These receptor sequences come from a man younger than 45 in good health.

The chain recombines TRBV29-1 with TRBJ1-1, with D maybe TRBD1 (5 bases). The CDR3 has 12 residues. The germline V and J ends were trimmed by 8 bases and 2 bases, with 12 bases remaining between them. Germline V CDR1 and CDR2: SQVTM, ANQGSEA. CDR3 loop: CSPRQINTEAFF. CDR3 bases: TGCAGCCCCAGACAGATAAACACTGAAGCTTTCTTT.

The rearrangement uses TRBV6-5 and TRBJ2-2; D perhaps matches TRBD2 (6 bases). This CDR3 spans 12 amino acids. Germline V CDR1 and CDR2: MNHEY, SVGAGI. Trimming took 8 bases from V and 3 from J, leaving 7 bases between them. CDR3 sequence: CASREYTGELFF. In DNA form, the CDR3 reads TGTGCCAGCCGGGAGTACACCGGGGAGCTGTTTTTT.

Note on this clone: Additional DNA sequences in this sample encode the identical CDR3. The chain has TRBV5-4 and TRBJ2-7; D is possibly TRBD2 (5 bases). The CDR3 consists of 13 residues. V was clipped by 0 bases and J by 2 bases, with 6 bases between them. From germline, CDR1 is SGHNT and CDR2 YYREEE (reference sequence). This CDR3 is CASSLVGTYEQYF. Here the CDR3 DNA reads TGTGCCAGCAGCTTGGTCGGGACCTACGAGCAGTACTTC.

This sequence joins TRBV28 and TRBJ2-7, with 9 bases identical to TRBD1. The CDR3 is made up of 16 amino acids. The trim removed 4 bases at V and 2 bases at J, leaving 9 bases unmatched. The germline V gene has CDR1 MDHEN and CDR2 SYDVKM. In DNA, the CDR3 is TGTGCCAGCAGTTCCCCCGAGGGACAGGGTACCTACGAGCAGTACTTC. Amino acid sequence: CASSSPEGQGTYEQYF.

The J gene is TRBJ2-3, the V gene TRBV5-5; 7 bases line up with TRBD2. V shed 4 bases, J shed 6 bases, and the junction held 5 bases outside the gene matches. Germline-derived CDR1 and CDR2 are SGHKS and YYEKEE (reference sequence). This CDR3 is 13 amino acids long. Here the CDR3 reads CASSPTSVDTQYF. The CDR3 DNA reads TGTGCCAGCAGCCCAACTAGCGTTGATACGCAGTATTTT.

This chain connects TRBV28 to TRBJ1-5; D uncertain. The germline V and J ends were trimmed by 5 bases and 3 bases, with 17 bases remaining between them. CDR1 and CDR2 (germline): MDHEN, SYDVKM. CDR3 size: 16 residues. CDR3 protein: CASSLPGLMANQPQHF. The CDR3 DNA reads TGTGCCAGCAGTCTTCCGGGCCTTATGGCCAATCAGCCCCAGCATTTT. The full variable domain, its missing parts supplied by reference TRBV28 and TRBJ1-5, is DVKVTQSSRYLVKRTGEKVFLECVQDMDHENMFWYRQDPGLGLRLIYFSYDVKMKEKGDIPEGYSVSREKKERFSLILESASTNQTSMYLCASSLPGLMANQPQHFGDGTRLSIL.

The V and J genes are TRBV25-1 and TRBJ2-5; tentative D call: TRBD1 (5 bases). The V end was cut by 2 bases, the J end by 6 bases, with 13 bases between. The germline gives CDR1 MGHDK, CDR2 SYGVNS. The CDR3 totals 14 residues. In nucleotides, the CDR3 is TGTGCCAGCAGTGAACTCACAGGAGAGAAGACCCAGTACTTC. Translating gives CASSELTGEKTQYF.

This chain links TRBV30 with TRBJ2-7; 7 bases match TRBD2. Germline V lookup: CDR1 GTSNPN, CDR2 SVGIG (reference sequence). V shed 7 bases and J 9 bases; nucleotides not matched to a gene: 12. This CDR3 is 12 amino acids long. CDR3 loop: CALGGTHWVQYF. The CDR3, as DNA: TGTGCCTTGGGAGGGACCCATTGGGTGCAGTACTTC.

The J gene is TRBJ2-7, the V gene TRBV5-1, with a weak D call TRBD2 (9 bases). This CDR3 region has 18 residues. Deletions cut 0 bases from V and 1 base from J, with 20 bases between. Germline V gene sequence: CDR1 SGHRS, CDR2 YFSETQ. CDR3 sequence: CASSLAPGGLAGSYEQYF. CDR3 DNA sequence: TGCGCCAGCAGCTTGGCCCCAGGGGGCCTAGCGGGATCCTACGAGCAGTACTTC.

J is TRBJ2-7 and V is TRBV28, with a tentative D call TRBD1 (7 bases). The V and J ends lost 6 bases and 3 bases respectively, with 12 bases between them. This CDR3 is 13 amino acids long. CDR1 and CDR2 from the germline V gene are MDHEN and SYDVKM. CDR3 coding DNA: TGTGCCAGCAGGGAGGGGGCTATCTACGAGCAGTACTTC. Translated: CASREGAIYEQYF.

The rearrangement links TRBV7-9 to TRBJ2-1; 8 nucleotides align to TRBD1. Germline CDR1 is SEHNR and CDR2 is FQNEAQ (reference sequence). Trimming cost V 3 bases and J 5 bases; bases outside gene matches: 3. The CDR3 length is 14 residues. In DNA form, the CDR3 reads TGTGCCAGCAGCTTCGGGACAGGCAACAATGAGCAGTTCTTC. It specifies CASSFGTGNNEQFF.

In DNA form, the CDR3 reads TGTGCCAGCAGCGTTGGAGCGGAGCTCTCCTACGAGCAGTACTTC. Translated: CASSVGAELSYEQYF. The chain combines TRBV9 with TRBJ2-7, with D possibly being TRBD2 (5 bases). Trimming removed 2 bases at V and 0 bases at J, with 12 bases between. CDR1 is SGDLS and CDR2 is YYNGEE in the germline V gene. The CDR3 consists of 15 residues.

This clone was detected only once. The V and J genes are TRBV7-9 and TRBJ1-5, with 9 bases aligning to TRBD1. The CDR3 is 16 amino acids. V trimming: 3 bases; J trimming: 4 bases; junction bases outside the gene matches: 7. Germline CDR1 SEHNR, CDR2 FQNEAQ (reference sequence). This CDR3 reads CASSLAGQGGNQPQHF. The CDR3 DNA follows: TGTGCCAGCAGCTTGGCGGGACAGGGAGGGAATCAGCCCCAGCATTTT. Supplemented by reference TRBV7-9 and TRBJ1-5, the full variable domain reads DTGVSQNPRHKITKRGQNVTFRCDPISEHNRLYWYRQTLGQGPEFLTYFQNEAQLEKSRLLSDRFSAERPKGSFSTLEIQRTEQGDSAMYLCASSLAGQGGNQPQHFGDGTRLSIL.

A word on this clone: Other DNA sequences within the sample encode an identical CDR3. DNA of the CDR3: TGCGCCAGCAGCTTAGGGGATAGGGACACAGATACGCAGTATTTT. Translation gives CASSLGDRDTDTQYF. V is TRBV5-1 and J is TRBJ2-3; possible D gene TRBD1, 5 bases. The germline V and J ends were trimmed by 2 bases and 2 bases, with 12 bases remaining between them. The CDR3 is 15 residues long. Germline V gene lookup returns CDR1 SGHRS and CDR2 YFSETQ.

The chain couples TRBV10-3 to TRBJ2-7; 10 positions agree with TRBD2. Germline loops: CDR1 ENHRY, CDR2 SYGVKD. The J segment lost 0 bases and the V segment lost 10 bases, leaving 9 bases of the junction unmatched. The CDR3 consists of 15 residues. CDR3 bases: TGTGCCACATTGTCGGCTAGCGGGAGCTCCTACGAGCAGTACTTC. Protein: CATLSASGSSYEQYF.

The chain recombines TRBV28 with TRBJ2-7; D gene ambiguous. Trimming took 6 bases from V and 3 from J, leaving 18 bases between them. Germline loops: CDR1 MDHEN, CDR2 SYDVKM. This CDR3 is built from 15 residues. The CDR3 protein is CASRDTRTLLYEQYF. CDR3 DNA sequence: TGTGCCAGCAGAGATACAAGGACCTTGCTCTACGAGCAGTACTTC.

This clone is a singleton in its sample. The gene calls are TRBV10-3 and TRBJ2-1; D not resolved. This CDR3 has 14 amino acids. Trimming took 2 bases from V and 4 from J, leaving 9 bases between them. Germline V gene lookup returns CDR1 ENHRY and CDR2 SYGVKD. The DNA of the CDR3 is TGTGCCATCAGTGAGCACAGTTTATACAATGAGCAGTTCTTC. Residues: CAISEHSLYNEQFF.

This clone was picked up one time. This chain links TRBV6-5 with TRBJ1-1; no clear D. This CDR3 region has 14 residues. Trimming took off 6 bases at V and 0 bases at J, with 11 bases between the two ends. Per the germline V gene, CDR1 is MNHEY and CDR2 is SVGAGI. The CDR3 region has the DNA TGTGCCAGCAGGCTGTTGACGGTGAACACTGAAGCTTTCTTT. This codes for CASRLLTVNTEAFF.

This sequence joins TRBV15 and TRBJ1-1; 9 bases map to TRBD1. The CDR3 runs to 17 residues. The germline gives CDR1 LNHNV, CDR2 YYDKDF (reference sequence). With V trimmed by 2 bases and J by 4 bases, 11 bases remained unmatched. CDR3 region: CATSRTPGQGLPTEAFF. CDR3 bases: TGTGCCACCAGCAGAACCCCGGGACAGGGTCTCCCCACTGAAGCTTTCTTT.

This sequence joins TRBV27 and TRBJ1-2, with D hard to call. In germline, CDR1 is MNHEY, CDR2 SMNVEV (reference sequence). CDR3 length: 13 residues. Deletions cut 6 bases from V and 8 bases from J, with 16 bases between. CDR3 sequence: CASRVSGGLGYTF. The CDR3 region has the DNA TGTGCCAGCAGGGTGTCGGGAGGGCTCGGCTACACCTTC.

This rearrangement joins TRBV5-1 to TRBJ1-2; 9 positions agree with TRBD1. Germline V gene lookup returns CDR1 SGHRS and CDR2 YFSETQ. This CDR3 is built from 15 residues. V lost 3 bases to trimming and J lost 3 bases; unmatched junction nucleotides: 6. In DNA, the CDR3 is TGCGCCAGCAGCTATACAGGGGGCGCAGACTATGGCTACACCTTC. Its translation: CASSYTGGADYGYTF. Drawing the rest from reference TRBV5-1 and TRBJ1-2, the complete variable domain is KAGVTQTPRYLIKTRGQQVTLSCSPISGHRSVSWYQQTPGQGLQFLFEYFSETQRNKGNFPGRFSGRQFSNSRSEMNVSTLELGDSALYLCASSYTGGADYGYTFGSGTRLTVV.